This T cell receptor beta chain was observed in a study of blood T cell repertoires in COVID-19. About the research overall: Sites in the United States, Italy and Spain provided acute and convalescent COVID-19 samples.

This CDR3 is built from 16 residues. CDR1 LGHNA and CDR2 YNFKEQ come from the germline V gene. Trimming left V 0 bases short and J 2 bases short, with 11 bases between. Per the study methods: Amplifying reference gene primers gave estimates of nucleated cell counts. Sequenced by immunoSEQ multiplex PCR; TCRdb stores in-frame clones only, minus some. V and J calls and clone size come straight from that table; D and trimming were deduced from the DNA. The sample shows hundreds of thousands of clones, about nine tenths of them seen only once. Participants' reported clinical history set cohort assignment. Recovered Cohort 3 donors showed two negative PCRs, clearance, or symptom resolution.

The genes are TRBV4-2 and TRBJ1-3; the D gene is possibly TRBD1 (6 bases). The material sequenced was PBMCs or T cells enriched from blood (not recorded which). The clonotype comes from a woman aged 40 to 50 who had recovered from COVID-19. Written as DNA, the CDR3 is TGTGCCAGCAGCCAAGAAAGGGGGAACGCTGGAAACACCATATATTTT. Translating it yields CASSQERGNAGNTIYF.